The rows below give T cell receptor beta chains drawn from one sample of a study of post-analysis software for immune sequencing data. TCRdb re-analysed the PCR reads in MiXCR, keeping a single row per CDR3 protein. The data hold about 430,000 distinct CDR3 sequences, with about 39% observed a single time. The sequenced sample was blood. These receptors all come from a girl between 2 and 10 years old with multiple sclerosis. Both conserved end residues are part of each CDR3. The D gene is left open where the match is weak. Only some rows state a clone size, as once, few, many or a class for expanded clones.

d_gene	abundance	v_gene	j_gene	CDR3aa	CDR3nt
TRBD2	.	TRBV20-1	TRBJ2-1	CSARAWTSDYNEQFF	TGCAGTGCTAGAGCCTGGACTAGCGACTACAATGAGCAGTTCTTC
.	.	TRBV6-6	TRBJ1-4	CASSYSIGVPEKLFF	TGTGCCAGCAGTTACTCGATCGGGGTGCCAGAAAAACTGTTTTTT
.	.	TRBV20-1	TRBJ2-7	CSALAGAGGYEQYF	TGCAGTGCCCTGGCTGGAGCGGGCGGCTACGAGCAGTACTTC
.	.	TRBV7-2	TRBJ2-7	CASSSPVVVYEQYF	TGTGCCAGCAGCTCCCCCGTGGTCGTGTACGAGCAGTACTTC
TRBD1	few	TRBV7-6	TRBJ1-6	CASSPQGVGDRNSPLHF	TGTGCCAGCAGCCCCCAGGGGGTGGGGGATCGAAATTCACCCCTCCACTTT
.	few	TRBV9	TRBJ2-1	CASSVRDNEQFF	TGTGCCAGCAGCGTTAGGGACAATGAGCAGTTCTTC
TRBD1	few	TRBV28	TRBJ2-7	CASSKPRDRISYEQYF	TGTGCCAGCAGCAAGCCCCGGGACAGGATATCCTACGAGCAGTACTTC
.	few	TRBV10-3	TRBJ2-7	CAISGGRESSYEQYF	TGTGCCATCAGCGGGGGACGGGAAAGCTCCTACGAGCAGTACTTC
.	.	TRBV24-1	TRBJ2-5	CATSDLTSETQYF	TGTGCCACCAGTGATTTGACGTCGGAGACCCAGTACTTC
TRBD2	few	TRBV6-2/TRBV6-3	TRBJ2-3	CASSYFRTSGGDTQYF	TGTGCCAGCAGTTACTTTAGGACTAGCGGGGGAGATACGCAGTATTTT
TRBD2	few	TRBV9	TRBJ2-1	CASSAFSGSSYNEQFF	TGTGCCAGCAGCGCCTTTAGCGGGAGCTCCTACAATGAGCAGTTCTTC
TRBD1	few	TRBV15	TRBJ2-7	CATRHSEGARYEQYF	TGTGCCACCCGACACTCTGAGGGGGCTAGATACGAGCAGTACTTC
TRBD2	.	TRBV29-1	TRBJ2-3	CSVVPSLTSGRLADTQYF	TGCAGCGTTGTCCCATCCCTTACTAGCGGGAGGTTAGCAGATACGCAGTATTTT
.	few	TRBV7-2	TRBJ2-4	CASSLAPPTEDLQYF	TGTGCCAGCAGCTTAGCGCCCCCTACCGAAGACCTTCAGTACTTC
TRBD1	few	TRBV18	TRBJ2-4	CASSPGWDRVTKNIQYF	TGTGCCAGCTCACCAGGTTGGGACAGGGTGACCAAAAACATTCAGTACTTC
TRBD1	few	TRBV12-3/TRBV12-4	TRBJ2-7	CASSSPGQGLTYEQYF	TGTGCCAGCAGTTCTCCGGGACAGGGACTAACCTACGAGCAGTACTTC
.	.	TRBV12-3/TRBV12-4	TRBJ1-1	CASRGQVNTEAFF	TGTGCCAGCCGAGGTCAGGTGAACACTGAAGCTTTCTTT